This T cell receptor (beta chain) was identified during a study of OX40 agonist ivuxolimab in advanced cancers. Study-wide context: The costimulatory receptor OX40 (CD134) was targeted by ivuxolimab, a fully human IgG2 agonistic monoclonal antibody. Of the 50 to 55 patients in dose escalation, about 20 had hepatocellular carcinoma, some 15 had melanoma, 9 had renal cell carcinoma and 9 had head and neck cancer. Patients were allowed to have had prior anti-PD-1, anti-PD-L1 or anti-CTLA-4 therapy, and around 40% of the dose-escalation patients had previously received checkpoint inhibitors. A male proportion of roughly 80% and a mean age of 60 years, ranging from 23 to 79, were recorded for the dose-escalation cohort. Partial responses were achieved by three dose-escalation patients, of whom one had hepatocellular carcinoma and two had cutaneous melanoma. The monotherapy dose-escalation portion (N of about 49 patients) of the phase I ivuxolimab trial is reported in the paper. Intravenous ivuxolimab was administered to patients every 2 weeks at six dose levels: 0.01, 0.1, 0.3, 1.5, 3 and 10 mg/kg. The point of sequencing TCRbeta in the periphery was to test whether ivuxolimab changed TCR sequence diversity and drove clonal T-cell expansion.

A remark on this clone: This clone's antigen is unknown. No quality values exist for individual bases; no much larger clone is one base distant.

Genomic DNA was extracted from sorted cells for sequencing of the TCRbeta CDR3 region. The immunoSEQ Assay was used for sequencing of TCRbeta CDR3 regions. TCRdb took over this immuneACCESS table, retaining in-frame rearrangements with V and J assigned. Such tables are incomplete; in checked studies, under half of the missing clones stem from an unresolved V gene, and the remainder is unexplained. The sample table holds about 94,000 clones, of which more than 75% were seen once. The top ten clonotypes cover about 0.3% of the sample. Patients with autoimmune disease history or receiving systemic immunosuppression were excluded from the trial. Peripheral blood for TCR sequencing was drawn from every dose cohort at baseline, at cycle 4 day 1 and at cycle 7 day 1. The samples were drawn from a first-in-human, open-label, multicenter phase I dose-escalation trial of ivuxolimab. Adults with locally advanced or metastatic melanoma, renal cell carcinoma, hepatocellular carcinoma or head and neck squamous cell carcinoma were enrolled in the trial. Before TCR sequencing, CD4+ and CD8+ T cells were separately sorted from peripheral blood.

Per the germline V gene, SGHAT is the CDR1 and FQNNGV is the CDR2. Trimming leaves V shorter by 5 bases and J shorter by 5 bases, with the junction holding 15 bases beyond the gene matches. The CDR3, from cysteine to phenylalanine, totals 19 residues. Of the read, only the CDR3 DNA is kept; its 57 bases are in frame from base 1. Paper-wide results and their limitations: Low levels of normalized T-cell clonal expansion were also seen in some patients who did not respond. After ivuxolimab, more expanded clones were found on average in CD8+ T cells than in CD4+ T cells. Which antigens the clonally expanded peripheral T cells were specific for was not determined. In the 0.1-3.0 mg/kg groups, partial responders were among the patients with the lowest normalized peripheral clonal expansion, particularly in CD8+ T cells. At doses of 0.1 to 3.0 mg/kg, clonal expansion of both CD4+ and CD8+ T cells in blood was seen between baseline and week 6.

Recombination joined TRBV11-2 with TRBJ1-6, with 10 middle bases fitting TRBD1. The sample consisted of CD4+ or CD8+ T cells sorted from blood, taken in a trial of the OX40 agonist ivuxolimab. The receptor's source is an adult with an advanced solid tumor such as melanoma, head and neck, liver or kidney cancer. The CDR3 protein sequence reads: CASSPMGQGLPLNNSPLHF. The bases are TGTGCCAGCAGCCCTATGGGACAGGGGCTCCCCCTTAATAATTCACCCCTCCACTTT.